A single TCR beta chain is shown here with its context. The record originates from a study of CD8 T cells in Susac syndrome. RNA totalling roughly 0.5 to 1 ug underwent reverse transcription with random hexamers. The method of amplification for TCR beta CDR3 was immunoSEQ multiplex PCR, covering 54 Vbeta and 13 Jbeta. TCRdb re-called the immunoSEQ multiplex PCR reads with MiXCR, one entry per CDR3 protein. The table has about 430,000 distinct CDR3 sequences, 85% to 90% seen once. CD8+ and CD4+ T cells taken from blood had their TCR beta sequenced. Multiple sclerosis controls were treatment-naive patients with stable or active relapsing-remitting disease. TEMRA cells were FACS-enriched and CD8+ and CD4+ T cells negatively isolated. The germline gives CDR1 SGHRS, CDR2 YFSETQ. The length of the CDR3 is 14 residues. V gave up 6 bases and J gave up 7 bases; unmatched junction bases: 8.

Sequenced sample: CD8+ T cells from PBMCs. The receptor comes from a human donor with multiple sclerosis. The chain links TRBV5-1 to TRBJ2-1; 9 bases map to TRBD1. CDR3 amino acids: CASILGQGLNEQFF. The CDR3 region has the DNA TGCGCCAGCATCCTCGGACAGGGGTTGAATGAGCAGTTCTTC.